The 32 T cell receptor beta chains listed next were all sequenced from one sample in a study of OX40 agonist ivuxolimab in advanced cancers. Libraries were prepared by immunoSEQ multiplex PCR; TCRdb keeps only in-frame clonotypes and omits some of them. Seen here are over 25,000 clones, 80% to 85% observed once, and the top ten hold under 30%. The sequenced sample was CD4+ or CD8+ T cells sorted from blood, obtained in a trial of the OX40 agonist ivuxolimab. The source is an adult with an advanced solid tumor such as melanoma, head and neck, liver or kidney cancer.

V and J are TRBV5-4 and TRBJ1-2; D uncertain. V was pared by 0 bases and J by 0 bases, with 9 bases between. The germline CDR1 and CDR2 sequences are SGHNT and YYREEE (reference sequence). The CDR3 runs to 15 residues. The CDR3 coding sequence is TGTGCCAGCAGCTTGGCCGGCAGTTCTAACTATGGCTACACCTTC. It is translated as CASSLAGSSNYGYTF.

The chain has TRBV6-1 and TRBJ1-1; possibly TRBD1 for D (5 bases). V gave up 7 bases and J gave up 1 base, with 13 bases separating them. The CDR3 runs 14 residues. Looked up from germline, CDR1 is MNHNS and CDR2 is SASEGT. The CDR3: CASNSEGRNTEAFF. DNA for the CDR3: TGTGCCAGCAACTCAGAGGGGAGGAACACTGAAGCTTTCTTT.

The V gene is TRBV6-5, the J gene TRBJ1-4; D gene unclear. Per germline, CDR1 MNHEY and CDR2 SVGAGI. The CDR3 length is 14 residues. With 3 bases removed from V and 1 base from J, the gap between germline ends came to 6 bases. The CDR3 region is CASSYTQTNEKLFF. CDR3 bases: TGTGCCAGCAGTTATACACAAACTAATGAAAAACTGTTTTTT.

This clone was recorded only once. The rearrangement uses TRBV5-4 and TRBJ2-7; D perhaps matches TRBD2 (5 bases). V was pared by 2 bases and J by 2 bases, with 14 bases between. The CDR3 runs 15 residues. Germline values: CDR1 SGHNT, CDR2 YYREEE (reference sequence). Here the CDR3 reads CASSFQDLKPYEQYF. In DNA, the CDR3 is TGTGCCAGCAGCTTTCAGGACTTGAAACCCTACGAGCAGTACTTC.

This clone was seen only once. This chain connects TRBV5-1 to TRBJ2-2; 11 bases are a match to TRBD1. With 4 bases clipped from V and 5 bases from J, the junction kept 4 bases outside the gene matches. The CDR3 sequence is 15 residues long. Germline V lookup: CDR1 SGHRS, CDR2 YFSETQ. The CDR3 region has the DNA TGCGCCAGCAGCACAGGACAGGGGGCGACCGGGGAGCTGTTTTTT. Amino acids: CASSTGQGATGELFF.

The chain couples TRBV19 to TRBJ2-1; 11 nucleotides line up with TRBD1. CDR3 length: 15 residues. J gave up 9 bases and V 5 bases, and 9 bases lay outside the gene matches. Germline values: CDR1 LNHDA, CDR2 SQIVND (reference sequence). CDR3 sequence (DNA): TGTGCCAGTAGTCGTGGGGACAGGGGGACGGGTGAGCAGTTCTTC. Its protein is CASSRGDRGTGEQFF.

This clone was seen a single time. The rearrangement joins TRBV6-6 to TRBJ1-3; TRBD1 aligns across 7 bases. CDR1 and CDR2 (germline): MNHNY, SVGAGI (reference sequence). The CDR3 loop spans 15 amino acids. V lost 4 bases and J lost 9; bases outside the gene matches: 12. CDR3 sequence (DNA): TGTGCCAGCAGTTTTACTGGGACAGTTGGCAGCACCATATATTTT. Protein: CASSFTGTVGSTIYF.

The CDR3 loop is CASSLGGQPQHF. The CDR3 DNA reads as TGTGCCAGCAGCCTCGGAGGTCAGCCCCAGCATTTT. The genes are TRBV4-2 and TRBJ1-5; no reliable D call. Trimming took 4 bases from V and 6 from J, leaving 7 bases between them. Germline CDR1 LGHNA, CDR2 YNFKEQ. The CDR3 covers 12 residues.

V and J are TRBV7-9 and TRBJ2-1, with D tentatively TRBD1 (6 bases). The germline CDR1 and CDR2 sequences are SEHNR and FQNEAQ (reference sequence). Trimming took off 5 bases at V and 2 bases at J, with 13 bases between the two ends. This CDR3 has 15 residues. DNA of the CDR3: TGTGCCAGCAGCCCTACAGGGAATACCTACAATGAGCAGTTCTTC. Its translation: CASSPTGNTYNEQFF.

The chain employs TRBV5-1 and TRBJ1-3; D gene unclear. The CDR3 spans 15 residues. Germline CDR1 and CDR2: SGHRS and YFSETQ. V dropped 0 bases and J dropped 7 bases, with 14 bases sitting between them. CDR3 nucleotide sequence: TGCGCCAGCAGCTTGGAAAGAAACACCCGTAACACCATATATTTT. This sequence encodes CASSLERNTRNTIYF.

This sequence joins TRBV2 and TRBJ2-4, with D possibly called TRBD1 or TRBD2 (6 bases each). The germline V and J ends were trimmed by 4 bases and 7 bases, with 11 bases remaining between them. The length of the CDR3 is 13 residues. Germline values: CDR1 SNHLY, CDR2 FYNNEI. CDR3 DNA: TGTGCCAGCAGTGCGGGGGCCCTTAACATTCAGTACTTC. It encodes CASSAGALNIQYF.

The J gene is TRBJ1-5, the V gene TRBV19; D is possibly TRBD1 (5 bases). The CDR3 is 13 residues long. Trimming stripped 4 bases from V and 4 bases from J, with 8 bases between. Germline V gene lookup returns CDR1 LNHDA and CDR2 SQIVND (reference sequence). In DNA, the CDR3 is TGTGCCAGTAGTACGACAGTAAATCAGCCCCAGCATTTT. Translated, it gives CASSTTVNQPQHF. Supplemented by reference TRBV19 and TRBJ1-5, the full variable domain reads DGGITQSPKYLFRKEGQNVTLSCEQNLNHDAMYWYRQDPGQGLRLIYYSQIVNDFQKGDIAEGYSVSREKKESFPLTVTSAQKNPTAFYLCASSTTVNQPQHFGDGTRLSIL.

Of note for this clone: One junction end disagrees with the germline gene, perhaps due to a read error. V gene TRBV9 combines with J gene TRBJ2-2; tentatively, D is TRBD1 or TRBD2 (6 bases each). This CDR3 is 16 amino acids long. The germline CDR1 and CDR2 sequences are SGDLS and YYNGEE. The CDR3 DNA follows: TGTGTCAGCAGCGTAGCCTGGACTACAGGGTCCGGGGAGCTGTTTTTT. Residues: CVSSVAWTTGSGELFF.

The V and J genes are TRBV7-9 and TRBJ2-1; D gene uncertain. The V gene's germline CDR1 is SEHNR and CDR2 FQNEAQ (reference sequence). The CDR3 runs to 17 residues. V was cut by 3 bases and J by 3 bases, with 18 bases left in between. The CDR3 DNA sequence: TGTGCCAGCAGCTTTACCCCCCTGGTCCAAAGCTACAATGAGCAGTTCTTC. It codes for CASSFTPLVQSYNEQFF.

The chain couples TRBV25-1 to TRBJ2-3; 11 positions match TRBD2. The CDR3 spans 17 residues. Looked up from germline, CDR1 is MGHDK and CDR2 is SYGVNS. The V and J ends lost 1 base and 6 bases, in that order; junction bases with no gene match: 9. CDR3 loop: CASSESARLAGGDTQYF. The CDR3, as DNA: TGTGCCAGCAGTGAATCCGCCAGGCTAGCGGGGGGCGATACGCAGTATTTT.

Only a few counts were recorded for this clone. The V call is TRBV6-5, the J call TRBJ2-1, with D perhaps TRBD1 (5 bases). The CDR3 spans 12 residues. V was shortened by 5 bases and J by 9 bases, with 11 bases between the two germline ends. The germline CDR1 and CDR2 sequences are MNHEY and SVGAGI. The CDR3 region is CASSPGISEQFF. DNA of the CDR3: TGTGCCAGCAGTCCAGGGATTAGTGAGCAGTTCTTC.

This clone was seen only a few times. CDR3 nucleotide sequence: TGTGCCAGCAGCTCCTTAGCGGGGGTCAACGAGCAGTACTTC. It is translated as CASSSLAGVNEQYF. V is TRBV7-2 and J is TRBJ2-7, with 9 bases that match TRBD2. The CDR3 loop spans 14 amino acids. Germline assignment: CDR1 SGHTA and CDR2 FQGNSA. Trimming at V came to 4 bases and at J to 5 bases, leaving 6 bases not matched to a gene.

The V and J genes are TRBV5-6 and TRBJ2-7, with D maybe TRBD1 (5 bases). V shed 3 bases and J shed 0 bases, with 10 bases lying between them. Looked up from germline, CDR1 is SGHDT and CDR2 is YYEEEE. There are 14 residues in the CDR3. The CDR3 DNA reads as TGTGCCAGCAGCTCAAGACAGAACTCCTACGAGCAGTACTTC. This codes for CASSSRQNSYEQYF.

The chain has TRBV6-5 and TRBJ1-6; no firm D call. This CDR3 comprises 11 residues. Germline loops: CDR1 MNHEY, CDR2 SVGAGI. Between the trimmed V and J ends, which lost 4 bases and 9 bases, there was a span of 4 bases. This CDR3 is CASSSASPLHF. As DNA, the CDR3 is TGTGCCAGCAGTTCAGCTTCACCCCTCCACTTT.

Written as DNA, the CDR3 is TGCGCCAGCAAAAGTGGAAGCAATCAGCCCCAGCATTTT. Residues: CASKSGSNQPQHF. This chain joins TRBV10-1 and TRBJ1-5; no reliable D call. CDR3 length equals 13 residues. The V gene lost 7 bases and the J gene lost 1 base, with 8 bases spanning the gap. Germline assignment: CDR1 WNHNN and CDR2 SYGVQD (reference sequence).

The gene calls are TRBV18 and TRBJ1-2; D call uncertain. V was pared by 3 bases and J by 6 bases, with 11 bases between. The germline V gene encodes CDR1 KGHSH and CDR2 LQKENI. The CDR3 has 13 residues. The CDR3 DNA sequence: TGTGCCAGCTCACCTTCCTTGGGAGATGGCTACACCTTC. Its protein product is CASSPSLGDGYTF.

V usage is TRBV5-1 and J usage is TRBJ2-4; 8 nucleotides match TRBD1. Germline lookup yields CDR1 SGHRS and CDR2 YFSETQ. The length of the CDR3 is 16 residues. With 1 base clipped from V and 0 bases from J, the junction kept 3 bases outside the gene matches. In DNA form, the CDR3 reads TGCGCCAGCAGCTTGAGACAGGGGTTAGCCAAAAACATTCAGTACTTC. Translation: CASSLRQGLAKNIQYF.

The rearrangement links TRBV5-3 to TRBJ2-5; 8 bases match TRBD1. TRBV5-3 falls under the ORF class, with uncertain function. Trimming removed 4 bases from V and 4 bases from J; junction bases left unmatched: 9. This CDR3 has 15 residues. The CDR3 region is CARSTRQGIVETQYF. CDR3 coding DNA: TGTGCCAGAAGCACACGACAGGGGATCGTAGAGACCCAGTACTTC.

V gene TRBV28 combines with J gene TRBJ2-7; 7 bases agree with TRBD2. The V segment lost 5 bases and the J segment 3 bases; nucleotides outside the gene matches: 13. This CDR3 region has 16 residues. Germline V gene lookup returns CDR1 MDHEN and CDR2 SYDVKM. CDR3: CASSQRDARSFYEQYF. The DNA for the CDR3 is TGTGCCAGCAGTCAGCGGGACGCCCGGTCCTTCTACGAGCAGTACTTC.

J is TRBJ2-5 and V is TRBV18; D is unresolved. The CDR3 extends over 12 amino acids. Germline values: CDR1 KGHSH, CDR2 LQKENI. Trimming removed 5 bases at V and 2 bases at J, with 6 bases between. As DNA, the CDR3 is TGTGCCAGCTCAGAATTACAAGAGACCCAGTACTTC. Protein product: CASSELQETQYF.

This clone was seen only once. V and J are TRBV5-4 and TRBJ2-2, with TRBD2 matching over 8 bases. V was clipped by 4 bases and J by 2 bases; unmatched bases: 10. CDR3 length: 17 residues. Germline values: CDR1 SGHNT, CDR2 YYREEE (reference sequence). CDR3 nucleotides: TGTGCCAGCAGCCCTCATCGGGGGGGGTCAAACACCGGGGAGCTGTTTTTT. Translation: CASSPHRGGSNTGELFF. Filled out from reference TRBV5-4 and TRBJ2-2, the complete variable domain reads ETGVTQSPTHLIKTRGQQVTLRCSSQSGHNTVSWYQQALGQGPQFIFQYYREEENGRGNFPPRFSGLQFPNYSSELNVNALELDDSALYLCASSPHRGGSNTGELFFGEGSRLTVL.

This chain connects TRBV7-9 to TRBJ1-2; 7 positions agree with TRBD1. Germline V gene lookup returns CDR1 SEHNR and CDR2 FQNEAQ (reference sequence). V lost 7 bases to trimming and J lost 4 bases; unmatched junction nucleotides: 6. The CDR3 is 13 residues long. The CDR3 here is CASTTTGFYGYTF. As DNA, the CDR3 is TGTGCCAGCACCACGACAGGGTTCTATGGCTACACCTTC.

The rearrangement joins TRBV11-2 to TRBJ2-3, with D perhaps being TRBD1 or TRBD2 (5 bases each). The CDR3 covers 15 residues. CDR1 and CDR2 (germline): SGHAT, FQNNGV. V was trimmed by 5 bases and J by 3 bases, leaving 15 bases between them. This CDR3 reads CASSRGRRMTDTQYF. The DNA for the CDR3 is TGTGCCAGCAGCCGGGGCCGGCGAATGACAGATACGCAGTATTTT.

The gene calls are TRBV19 and TRBJ2-2; D not resolved. The germline CDR1 and CDR2 sequences are LNHDA and SQIVND (reference sequence). V was trimmed by 4 bases and J by 0 bases, leaving 9 bases between them. The CDR3 totals 15 residues. The CDR3 DNA follows: TGTGCCAGTAGTACGAATTCCGCGAACACCGGGGAGCTGTTTTTT. Its translation: CASSTNSANTGELFF.

The chain has TRBV10-3 and TRBJ1-1, with no clear D. The CDR3 extends over 13 amino acids. The V end lost 5 bases, the J end lost 3 bases, and 10 bases lay between the germline ends. Germline-derived CDR1 and CDR2 are ENHRY and SYGVKD. CDR3 coding DNA: TGTGCCATCAGTCTGGGTAGAGACACTGAAGCTTTCTTT. This translates into CAISLGRDTEAFF.

Judged by abundance, this clone is medium-sized. V gene TRBV14 combines with J gene TRBJ1-3, with 9 positions matching TRBD1. Trimming took 5 bases from V and 0 from J; bases not matched to a gene: 2. CDR1 is SGHDN, CDR2 FVKESK, per germline. This CDR3 contains 15 residues. The CDR3 nucleotides read TGTGCCAGCAGCGGACAGGGGAGCTCTGGAAACACCATATATTTT. Its protein product is CASSGQGSSGNTIYF.

This clone has just a few counts. CDR3 nucleotides: TGTGCCAGCAGCACCCCAGGGTTGGTCGGGGAGCTGTTTTTT. This encodes CASSTPGLVGELFF. V is TRBV11-1 and J is TRBJ2-2; D might be TRBD1 (5 bases). Per germline, CDR1 SGHAT and CDR2 FQDESV (reference sequence). This CDR3 comprises 14 residues. The germline V and J ends were trimmed by 5 bases and 7 bases, with 14 bases remaining between them.